These 20 T cell receptor beta chains were sequenced from one sample in a study of blood T cell repertoires in COVID-19. Profiling relied on immunoSEQ multiplex PCR, and the TCRdb table lists in-frame clones only, not all of them. The table lists under 80,000 clones, about 82% of them singletons. Sequences were obtained from peripheral blood. Every receptor here comes from a woman aged 80 or over with active or convalescent COVID-19.

The rearrangement joins TRBV28 to TRBJ1-1; 7 bases fit TRBD1. Germline V CDR1 and CDR2: MDHEN, SYDVKM. The CDR3 spans 17 residues. The V segment lost 6 bases and the J segment 2 bases; nucleotides outside the gene matches: 15. The CDR3 spells CASSPPLKRTGNTEAFF. CDR3 in DNA: TGTGCCAGCAGCCCACCGCTTAAAAGGACAGGAAACACTGAAGCTTTCTTT.

The rearrangement uses TRBV13 and TRBJ1-6, with 7 bases lining up with TRBD1. CDR1 and CDR2 from the germline V gene are PRHDT and FYEKMQ (reference sequence). The V and J ends lost 5 bases and 5 bases, in that order; junction bases with no gene match: 6. The CDR3 has 15 amino acids. This chain's CDR3 is CASSTRGQNNSPLHF. Written as DNA, the CDR3 is TGTGCCAGCAGCACTAGGGGACAGAATAATTCACCCCTCCACTTT.

The chain recombines TRBV7-2 with TRBJ2-1; 8 bases align to TRBD2. J gave up 7 bases and V 5 bases, and 19 bases lay outside the gene matches. Germline CDR1 is SGHTA and CDR2 is FQGNSA. The CDR3 is made up of 18 amino acids. CDR3 protein: CASSPRLGAGGGGNEQFF. The CDR3, as DNA: TGTGCCAGCAGCCCTCGGCTCGGGGCGGGGGGAGGTGGTAATGAGCAGTTCTTC.

This chain joins TRBV7-9 and TRBJ2-1; 11 bases match TRBD2. The junction had 7 bases not matched to a gene; V was cut back by 4 bases and J by 8 bases. The CDR3 has 15 residues. Germline V CDR1 and CDR2: SEHNR, FQNEAQ (reference sequence). CDR3 nucleotides: TGTGCCAGCAGCTCCCCTAGCGGGGGGTCTTATGAGCAGTTCTTC. Residues: CASSSPSGGSYEQFF.

The rearrangement uses TRBV9 and TRBJ1-3; no firm D call. The V end was cut by 3 bases, the J end by 4 bases, with 20 bases between. The germline gives CDR1 SGDLS, CDR2 YYNGEE. There are 17 residues in the CDR3. This CDR3 is CASSELLGGETGNTIYF. As DNA, the CDR3 is TGTGCCAGCAGCGAATTACTAGGCGGGGAGACGGGAAACACCATATATTTT.

J is TRBJ2-1 and V is TRBV9; weak D call: TRBD2 (5 bases). The V gene's germline CDR1 is SGDLS and CDR2 YYNGEE. The CDR3 extends over 14 amino acids. The V and J ends lost 4 bases and 4 bases respectively, with 12 bases between them. The CDR3 protein is CASSSYRGYNEQFF. In nucleotides, the CDR3 is TGTGCCAGCAGCTCATATCGGGGATACAATGAGCAGTTCTTC.

The gene calls are TRBV6-6 and TRBJ2-7, with 10 bases aligning to TRBD1. The CDR3 loop spans 16 amino acids. CDR1 MNHNY and CDR2 SVGAGI come from the germline V gene (reference sequence). V shed 2 bases, J shed 6 bases, and the junction held 10 bases outside the gene matches. The DNA of the CDR3 is TGTGCCAGCAGTTACCCCGGGACAGGGGTCCCTAGCGAGCAGTACTTC. As protein: CASSYPGTGVPSEQYF.

V gene TRBV30 combines with J gene TRBJ1-2; D not resolved. Deletions cut 7 bases from V and 4 bases from J, with 16 bases between. From germline, CDR1 is GTSNPN and CDR2 SVGIG (reference sequence). This CDR3 has 13 amino acids. CDR3 nucleotides: TGTGCCTCTTTCCTCCCAGATTTCTATGGCTACACCTTC. Translated, it gives CASFLPDFYGYTF.

The V call is TRBV6-5, the J call TRBJ2-1; D not resolved. The CDR3 contains 14 residues. V lost 8 bases, J lost 0 bases, and 11 bases lay in between. Germline V gene lookup returns CDR1 MNHEY and CDR2 SVGAGI. CDR3 DNA: TGTGCCAGCTCCCCTACTACCTCCTACAATGAGCAGTTCTTC. Amino acids: CASSPTTSYNEQFF.

J is TRBJ2-3 and V is TRBV7-9, with TRBD1 identical over 10 bases. The length of the CDR3 is 14 residues. Germline V gene data show CDR1 as SEHNR and CDR2 as FQNEAQ (reference sequence). V lost 4 bases to trimming and J lost 6 bases; unmatched junction nucleotides: 4. The CDR3 DNA is TGTGCCAGCAGCTCGGGACAGGGGTCCGATACGCAGTATTTT. This encodes CASSSGQGSDTQYF.

This clone was seen a few times. This chain links TRBV30 with TRBJ1-6; 7 nucleotides match TRBD1. CDR1 GTSNPN and CDR2 SVGIG come from the germline V gene (reference sequence). This CDR3 spans 18 amino acids. With V trimmed by 1 base and J by 0 bases, 9 bases remained unmatched. CDR3 DNA: TGTGCCTGGAGTGCCAAGACAGGGACAAGCTCCTATAATTCACCCCTCCACTTT. Translation gives CAWSAKTGTSSYNSPLHF.

This clone was seen a few times. The chain carries TRBV30 and TRBJ1-2; unclear D gene. Germline-derived CDR1 and CDR2 are GTSNPN and SVGIG (reference sequence). Trimming removed 2 bases at V and 2 bases at J, with 6 bases between. This CDR3 is built from 12 residues. CDR3: CAWSRENYGYTF. The DNA for the CDR3 is TGTGCCTGGAGTAGGGAGAACTATGGCTACACCTTC.

The J gene is TRBJ2-3, the V gene TRBV19; TRBD2 matches at 13 bases. Trimming at V came to 6 bases and at J to 2 bases, leaving 11 bases not matched to a gene. Germline V CDR1 and CDR2: LNHDA, SQIVND (reference sequence). The CDR3 is 18 amino acids. The CDR3 here is CASRRTPGLAGPTDTQYF. In DNA form, the CDR3 reads TGTGCCAGTAGACGTACTCCGGGACTAGCGGGGCCCACAGATACGCAGTATTTT.

The rearrangement links TRBV29-1 to TRBJ1-2; 12 bases agree with TRBD1. Per the germline V gene, CDR1 is SQVTM and CDR2 is ANQGSEA. Unmatched junction bases numbered 4, after V lost 3 bases and J lost 8 bases. This CDR3 has 13 amino acids. The CDR3 nucleotides are TGCAGCGTTGAGGGACAGGGGGCGGAAGGCTACACCTTC. It specifies CSVEGQGAEGYTF.

CDR3 sequence: CASSFAEKNSPLHF. The CDR3 coding sequence is TGCGCCAGCAGCTTTGCAGAAAAGAATTCACCCCTCCACTTT. The V call is TRBV5-1, the J call TRBJ1-6; D remains unclear. Germline V lookup: CDR1 SGHRS, CDR2 YFSETQ. The V and J ends lost 2 bases and 7 bases respectively, with 10 bases between them. This CDR3 spans 14 amino acids.

This clone was seen more than once but under ten times. The chain is built from TRBV7-6 and TRBJ1-5; TRBD1 agrees at 8 bases. Trimming took 6 bases from V and 1 from J; bases not matched to a gene: 5. Germline assignment: CDR1 SGHVS and CDR2 FNYEAQ. The CDR3 spans 15 residues. CDR3 amino acids: CASRPYRGSNQPQHF. In DNA form, the CDR3 reads TGTGCCAGCAGGCCTTACAGGGGGAGCAATCAGCCCCAGCATTTT.

The V gene is TRBV10-2, the J gene TRBJ2-7; 10 bases match TRBD1. The CDR3 is 14 amino acids. The V gene end was trimmed by 6 bases and the J gene end by 6 bases; junction bases not matched to a gene: 8. CDR1 is WSHSY, CDR2 SAAADI, per germline. CDR3 coding DNA: TGCGCCAGCAGGGAGGGACAGGGGTCGTCCGAGCAGTACTTC. Its translation: CASREGQGSSEQYF.

The V gene is TRBV18, the J gene TRBJ2-2, with 7 bases lining up with TRBD1. The germline V gene has CDR1 KGHSH and CDR2 LQKENI. The CDR3 spans 15 residues. The J segment lost 7 bases and the V segment lost 4 bases, leaving 9 bases of the junction unmatched. CDR3 region: CASSQKQGNVGELFF. The CDR3 nucleotides are TGTGCCAGCTCACAAAAACAGGGGAATGTCGGGGAGCTGTTTTTT. Filled out from reference TRBV18 and TRBJ2-2, the complete variable domain reads NAGVMQNPRHLVRRRGQEARLRCSPMKGHSHVYWYRQLPEEGLKFMVYLQKENIIDESGMPKERFSAEFPKEGPSILRIQQVVRGDSAAYFCASSQKQGNVGELFFGEGSRLTVL.

The chain has TRBV2 and TRBJ2-5; D unclear. Between the trimmed V and J ends, which lost 5 bases and 1 base, there was a span of 11 bases. The V gene's germline CDR1 is SNHLY and CDR2 FYNNEI. The CDR3 sequence is 14 residues long. The CDR3 DNA is TGTGCCAGCAGTCTATCCCGGAGCCAAGAGACCCAGTACTTC. Translating gives CASSLSRSQETQYF.

With regard to this clone: At one end, the junction sequence differs from germline, possibly due to a read error. In DNA, the CDR3 is TGTGCCAGCAGTCCCCCGTGGCTAGGGGGCTCCCACGAGCAGTACTTC. This sequence encodes CASSPPWLGGSHEQYF. This rearrangement joins TRBV27 to TRBJ2-7; TRBD1 matches 7 bases. The CDR3 length is 16 residues. Germline CDR1 MNHEY, CDR2 SMNVEV (reference sequence).